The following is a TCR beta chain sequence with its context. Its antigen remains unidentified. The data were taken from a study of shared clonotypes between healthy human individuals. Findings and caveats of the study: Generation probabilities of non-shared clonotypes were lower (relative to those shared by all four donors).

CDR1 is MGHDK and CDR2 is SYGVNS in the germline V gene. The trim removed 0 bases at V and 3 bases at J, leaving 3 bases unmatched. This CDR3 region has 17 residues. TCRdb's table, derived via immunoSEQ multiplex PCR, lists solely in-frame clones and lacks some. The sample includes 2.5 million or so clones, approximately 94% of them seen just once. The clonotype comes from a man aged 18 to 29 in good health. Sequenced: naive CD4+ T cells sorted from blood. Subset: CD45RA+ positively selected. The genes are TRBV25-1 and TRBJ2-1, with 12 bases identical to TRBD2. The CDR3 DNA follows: TGTGCCAGCAGTGAATACCCTAGCGGGAGGGACTACAATGAGCAGTTCTTC. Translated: CASSEYPSGRDYNEQFF.